The TCR beta chain under discussion was sequenced for a study of blood T cell repertoires in COVID-19 (dated by TCRdb to about 2020). As for the study more broadly: Samples covering the acute and convalescent phases of COVID-19 were provided by collaborators in the United States, Italy and Spain. The material from the prospective study consisted of cDNA or gDNA derived from T cells, B-cell-depleted T cells, or PBMCs. The dataset comprised deeply sampled blood TCRbeta repertoires from subjects exposed to, actively infected with, or recovered from COVID-19. The repertoires were released in a freely available public database intended as a resource for research on the immune response to SARS-CoV-2. The samples were drawn from the first 160 participants of the ongoing ImmuneRACE study and from 1,254 subjects provided by 6 global collaborators. Sample metadata almost always included a de-identified subject ID, COVID-19 status, age in years and sex. HLA class I and class II types, where available, came from metadata supplied by the sample provider rather than from assay-based typing.

The study at large found these results: The quantity of clinical and demographic metadata differed by source and by participant and was supplied without curation.

TCRbeta CDR3 regions were amplified from genomic DNA by means of the immunoSEQ Assay, a bias-controlled multiplex PCR. As for the original processing: Within the assay, amplification of reference gene primers was used to estimate how many nucleated cells each sample contained. Sequence reads were collapsed and filtered to measure the absolute abundance of every unique TCRbeta CDR3 rearrangement. For each sample, productive Simpson clonality was calculated by taking the square root of Simpson's diversity index across productive rearrangements. Here the immuneACCESS table is served through TCRdb, limited to in-frame sequences with V and J called. Missing clones are a known gap in these copies; in checked studies unresolved V genes cover under half, and the rest lacks a known reason. V and J calls and clone size follow that table, whereas D and trimming were derived from the DNA. The sample table records tens of thousands of clones; 88% of these occur just once. The top ten constitute roughly 19% of the sample.

This clone was observed a few times. The clone's antigen remains unknown. Base qualities are not at hand, and no much larger clone is one base apart. Collaborating institutions collected whole blood in K2EDTA tubes following their own protocols. Collaborator samples were shipped for TCRbeta analysis as frozen whole blood, isolated PBMCs, or DNA extracted from either sample type. CDR1 and CDR2, per the germline V gene, are MNHEY and SVGAGI. Relative to germline, V is 5 bases shorter and J is 10 bases shorter, with 15 bases between their ends. The CDR3 numbers 13 residues from cysteine through phenylalanine. Only CDR3 DNA is held: 39 bases, read in frame from base 1.

The clonotype originates from a human donor in a cohort sampled during active COVID-19. The sequencing sample was made of peripheral blood. The chain uses TRBV6-5 and TRBJ2-1; the D gene is not confidently resolved. Here the CDR3 is given as CASSPERDSEQFF. The DNA reads TGTGCCAGCAGTCCTGAAAGAGATAGCGAGCAGTTCTTC.